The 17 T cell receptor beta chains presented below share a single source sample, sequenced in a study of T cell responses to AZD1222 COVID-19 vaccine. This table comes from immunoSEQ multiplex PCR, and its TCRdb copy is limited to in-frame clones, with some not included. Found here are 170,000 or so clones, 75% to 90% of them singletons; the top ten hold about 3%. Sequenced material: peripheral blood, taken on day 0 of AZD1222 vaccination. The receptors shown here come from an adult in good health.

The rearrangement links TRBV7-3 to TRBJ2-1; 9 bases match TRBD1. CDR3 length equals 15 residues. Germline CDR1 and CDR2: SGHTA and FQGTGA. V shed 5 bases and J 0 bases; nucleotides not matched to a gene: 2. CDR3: CASSDRGSSYNEQFF. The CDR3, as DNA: TGTGCCAGCAGCGACAGGGGGAGCTCCTACAATGAGCAGTTCTTC.

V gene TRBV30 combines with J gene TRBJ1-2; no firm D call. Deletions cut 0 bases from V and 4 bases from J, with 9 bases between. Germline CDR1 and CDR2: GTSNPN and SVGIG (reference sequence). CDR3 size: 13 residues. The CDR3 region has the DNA TGTGCCTGGAGTGTCGGAGGGCCCTATGGCTACACCTTC. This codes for CAWSVGGPYGYTF.

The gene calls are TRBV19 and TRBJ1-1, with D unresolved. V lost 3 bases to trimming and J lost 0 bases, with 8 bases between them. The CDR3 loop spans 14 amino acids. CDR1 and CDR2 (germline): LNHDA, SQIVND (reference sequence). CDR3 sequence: CASSIEHLNTEAFF. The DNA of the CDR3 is TGTGCCAGTAGTATTGAACACCTGAACACTGAAGCTTTCTTT.

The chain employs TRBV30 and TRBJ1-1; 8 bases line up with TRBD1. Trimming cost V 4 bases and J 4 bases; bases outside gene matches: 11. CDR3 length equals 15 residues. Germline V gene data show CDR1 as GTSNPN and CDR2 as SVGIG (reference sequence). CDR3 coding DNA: TGTGCCTGGACAGTGCAGGGGGCGCGGAGCACTGAAGCTTTCTTT. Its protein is CAWTVQGARSTEAFF.

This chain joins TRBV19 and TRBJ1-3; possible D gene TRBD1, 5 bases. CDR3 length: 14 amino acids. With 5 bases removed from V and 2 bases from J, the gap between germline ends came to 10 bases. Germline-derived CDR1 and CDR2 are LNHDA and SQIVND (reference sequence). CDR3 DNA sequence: TGTGCCAGTAGTCCAGGGACGGCTGGAAACACCATATATTTT. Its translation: CASSPGTAGNTIYF.

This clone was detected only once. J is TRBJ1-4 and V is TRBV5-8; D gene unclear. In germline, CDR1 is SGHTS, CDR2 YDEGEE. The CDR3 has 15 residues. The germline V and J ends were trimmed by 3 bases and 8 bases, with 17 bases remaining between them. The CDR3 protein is CASSSGAWGDEKLFF. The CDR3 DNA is TGTGCCAGCAGCTCAGGAGCGTGGGGTGACGAAAAACTGTTTTTT.

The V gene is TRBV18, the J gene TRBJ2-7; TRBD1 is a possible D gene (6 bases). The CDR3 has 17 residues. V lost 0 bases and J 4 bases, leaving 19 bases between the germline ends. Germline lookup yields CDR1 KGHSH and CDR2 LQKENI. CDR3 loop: CASSPPNSGGTAYEQYF. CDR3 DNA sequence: TGTGCCAGCTCACCACCCAATTCTGGGGGCACAGCGTACGAGCAGTACTTC.

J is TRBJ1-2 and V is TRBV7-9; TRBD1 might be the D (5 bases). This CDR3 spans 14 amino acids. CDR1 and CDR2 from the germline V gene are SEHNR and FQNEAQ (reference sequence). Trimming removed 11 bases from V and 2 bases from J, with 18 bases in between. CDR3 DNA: TGTGCCGAAGTCGGTCAGGGCACAAACTATGGCTACACCTTC. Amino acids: CAEVGQGTNYGYTF.

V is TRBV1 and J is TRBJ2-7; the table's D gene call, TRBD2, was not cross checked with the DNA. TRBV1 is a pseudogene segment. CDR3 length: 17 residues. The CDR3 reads CTSSQEVPSGTSYEQYF. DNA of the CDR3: TGCACCAGCAGCCAAGAAGTACCTAGCGGCACCTCCTACGAGCAGTACTTC.

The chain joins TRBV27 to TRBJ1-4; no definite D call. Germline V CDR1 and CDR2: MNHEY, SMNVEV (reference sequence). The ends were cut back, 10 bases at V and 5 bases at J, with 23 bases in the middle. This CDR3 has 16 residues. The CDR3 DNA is TGTGCCACCCGGGCTCTCGGGAATCGGTACAATGAAAAACTGTTTTTT. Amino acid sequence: CATRALGNRYNEKLFF. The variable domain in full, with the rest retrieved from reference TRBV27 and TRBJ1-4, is EAQVTQNPRYLITVTGKKLTVTCSQNMNHEYMSWYRQDPGLGLRQIYYSMNVEVTDKGDVPEGYKVSRKEKRNFPLILESPSPNQTSLYFCATRALGNRYNEKLFFGSGTQLSVL.

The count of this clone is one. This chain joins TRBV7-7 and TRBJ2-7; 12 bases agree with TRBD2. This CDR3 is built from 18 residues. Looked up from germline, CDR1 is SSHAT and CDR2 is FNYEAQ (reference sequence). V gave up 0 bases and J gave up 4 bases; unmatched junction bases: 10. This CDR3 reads CASSLAPVTSGGTYEQYF. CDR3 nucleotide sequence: TGTGCCAGCAGCTTAGCGCCGGTGACTAGCGGGGGCACTTACGAGCAGTACTTC.

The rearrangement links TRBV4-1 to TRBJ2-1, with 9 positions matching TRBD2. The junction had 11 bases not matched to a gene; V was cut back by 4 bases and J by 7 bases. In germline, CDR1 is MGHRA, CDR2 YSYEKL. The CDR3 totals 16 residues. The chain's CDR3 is CASSPGGGRAPNEQFF. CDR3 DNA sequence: TGCGCCAGCAGCCCCGGGGGCGGGAGGGCCCCGAATGAGCAGTTCTTC.

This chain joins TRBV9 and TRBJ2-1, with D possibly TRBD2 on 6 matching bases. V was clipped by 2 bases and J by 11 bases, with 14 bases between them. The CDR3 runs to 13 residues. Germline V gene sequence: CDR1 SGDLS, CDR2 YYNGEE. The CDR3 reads CASSVPPLAKQFF. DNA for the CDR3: TGTGCCAGCAGCGTCCCCCCCCTAGCGAAGCAGTTCTTC.

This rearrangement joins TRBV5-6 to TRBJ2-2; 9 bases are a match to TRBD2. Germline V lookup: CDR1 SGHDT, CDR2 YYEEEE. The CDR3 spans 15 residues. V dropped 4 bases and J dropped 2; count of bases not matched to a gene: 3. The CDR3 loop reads CASSPGTSNTGELFF. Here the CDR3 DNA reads TGTGCCAGCAGCCCCGGGACTAGCAACACCGGGGAGCTGTTTTTT. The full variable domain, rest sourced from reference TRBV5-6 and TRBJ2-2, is DAGVTQSPTHLIKTRGQQVTLRCSPKSGHDTVSWYQQALGQGPQFIFQYYEEEERQRGNFPDRFSGHQFPNYSSELNVNALLLGDSALYLCASSPGTSNTGELFFGEGSRLTVL.

DNA of the CDR3: TGTGCCTGGAGTGCCCTTAGAGGGTGGGCAAACATTCAGTACTTC. Translation: CAWSALRGWANIQYF. V usage is TRBV30 and J usage is TRBJ2-4; D possibly corresponds to TRBD2 (5 bases). The V end was cut by 1 base, the J end by 6 bases, with 16 bases between. Per germline, CDR1 GTSNPN and CDR2 SVGIG (reference sequence). CDR3 length: 15 amino acids. Supplemented by reference TRBV30 and TRBJ2-4, the full variable domain reads SQTIHQWPATLVQPVGSPLSLECTVEGTSNPNLYWYRQAAGRGLQLLFYSVGIGQISSEVPQNLSASRPQDRQFILSSKKLLLSDSGFYLCAWSALRGWANIQYFGAGTRLSVL.

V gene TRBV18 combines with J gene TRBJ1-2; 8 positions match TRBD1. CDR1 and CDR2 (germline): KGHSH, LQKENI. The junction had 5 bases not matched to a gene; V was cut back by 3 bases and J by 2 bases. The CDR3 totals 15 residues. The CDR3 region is CASSPSDRANYGYTF. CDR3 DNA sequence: TGTGCCAGCTCACCCTCGGACAGGGCCAACTATGGCTACACCTTC.

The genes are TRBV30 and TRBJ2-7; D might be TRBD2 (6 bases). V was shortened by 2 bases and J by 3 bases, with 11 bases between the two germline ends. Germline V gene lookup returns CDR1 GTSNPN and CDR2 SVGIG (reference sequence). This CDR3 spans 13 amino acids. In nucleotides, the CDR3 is TGTGCCTGGAGTAGGGGACTGGACTACGAGCAGTACTTC. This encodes CAWSRGLDYEQYF.